Included here is one T cell receptor (beta chain) sequence, with context. Sequencing used immunoSEQ multiplex PCR; TCRdb keeps in-frame clones, though not all of them. This sample yields under 200,000 clones, of which about 82% are seen a single time; about 6% belongs to the top ten. This entry comes from a study of blood T cell repertoires in COVID-19. Study at large: COVID-19 samples from acute and convalescent phases originated in the United States, Italy and Spain. Sources were T cells, B-cell-depleted T cells, or PBMCs; the material itself was cDNA or gDNA.

This study enrolled people aged 18 to 89 from roughly 22 US geographic areas. In assigning cohorts, the study relied on participant-reported clinical history. This CDR3 is 17 amino acids long. Germline loops: CDR1 SGDLS, CDR2 YYNGEE. V trimming: 7 bases; J trimming: 7 bases; junction bases outside the gene matches: 16. The sequence was obtained from a man aged 40-49 years with acute COVID-19. The J gene is TRBJ2-1, the V gene TRBV9; 11 bases align to TRBD2. The sequencing input was PBMCs or T cells enriched from blood (not recorded which). The CDR3: CASDRSSSGRQGNEQFF. In nucleotides, the CDR3 is TGTGCCAGCGATAGGTCCTCTAGCGGGAGGCAGGGGAATGAGCAGTTCTTC. Complete variable domain (other parts from reference TRBV9 and TRBJ2-1): DSGVTQTPKHLITATGQRVTLRCSPRSGDLSVYWYQQSLDQGLQFLIQYYNGEERAKGNILERFSAQQFPDLHSELNLSSLELGDSALYFCASDRSSSGRQGNEQFFGPGTRLTVL.